The 24 T cell receptor beta chains below come from one sample, sequenced in a study of blood T cell repertoires in COVID-19. The data were produced by immunoSEQ multiplex PCR, yet TCRdb's version contains in-frame clones alone and is incomplete. The sample shows some 120,000 clones, 82% of them seen only once. Sequencing was carried out using peripheral blood. Receptors were obtained from a man aged 65 to 79 with active or convalescent COVID-19.

This clone has a single count. The chain is built from TRBV6-5 and TRBJ2-7; TRBD2 matches 7 bases. V gave up 6 bases and J gave up 0 bases; unmatched junction bases: 8. Germline lookup yields CDR1 MNHEY and CDR2 SVGAGI. This CDR3 is 15 amino acids long. In DNA form, the CDR3 reads TGTGCCAGCAGCCCCGCCCCGGGAGGCTCCTACGAGCAGTACTTC. Its protein is CASSPAPGGSYEQYF.

In this sample, this clone turned up once. The chain links TRBV19 to TRBJ2-7; 7 positions agree with TRBD2. CDR1 and CDR2 from the germline V gene are LNHDA and SQIVND (reference sequence). The CDR3 has 13 residues. Trimming at V came to 5 bases and at J to 2 bases, leaving 3 bases not matched to a gene. Here the CDR3 DNA reads TGTGCCAGTAGTGTGGGGGGGGCCTACGAGCAGTACTTC. Its translation: CASSVGGAYEQYF. The whole variable domain, remainder taken from reference TRBV19 and TRBJ2-7, is DGGITQSPKYLFRKEGQNVTLSCEQNLNHDAMYWYRQDPGQGLRLIYYSQIVNDFQKGDIAEGYSVSREKKESFPLTVTSAQKNPTAFYLCASSVGGAYEQYFGPGTRLTVT.

This rearrangement joins TRBV9 to TRBJ2-2; TRBD1 agrees at 7 bases. The CDR3 sequence is 13 residues long. Germline V gene sequence: CDR1 SGDLS, CDR2 YYNGEE. V shed 4 bases, J shed 7 bases, and the junction held 4 bases outside the gene matches. The CDR3 reads CASSKGADGELFF. CDR3 nucleotides: TGTGCCAGCAGCAAGGGGGCGGACGGGGAGCTGTTTTTT.

The chain is built from TRBV20-1 and TRBJ1-1; D uncertain. The CDR3 length is 16 residues. V was cut by 3 bases and J by 1 base, with 18 bases left in between. The germline gives CDR1 DFQATT, CDR2 SNEGSKA (reference sequence). In DNA form, the CDR3 reads TGCAGTGCTAGTGTGGCAGGATCGTTGTGGAACACTGAAGCTTTCTTT. Its protein product is CSASVAGSLWNTEAFF.

This clone was seen just once. The V and J genes are TRBV5-1 and TRBJ2-1, with 16 bases identical to TRBD2. V lost 4 bases to trimming and J lost 5 bases; unmatched junction nucleotides: 6. The CDR3 has 17 residues. Germline V gene sequence: CDR1 SGHRS, CDR2 YFSETQ. CDR3 nucleotide sequence: TGCGCCAGCAGCGTGGGACTAGCGGGGGGGCTGAACAATGAGCAGTTCTTC. Protein sequence: CASSVGLAGGLNNEQFF. Using reference TRBV5-1 and TRBJ2-1 for the parts outside the CDR3, the full variable domain is KAGVTQTPRYLIKTRGQQVTLSCSPISGHRSVSWYQQTPGQGLQFLFEYFSETQRNKGNFPGRFSGRQFSNSRSEMNVSTLELGDSALYLCASSVGLAGGLNNEQFFGPGTRLTVL.

This chain links TRBV27 with TRBJ1-2, with unresolved D. Per the germline V gene, CDR1 is MNHEY and CDR2 is SMNVEV (reference sequence). V was clipped by 0 bases and J by 8 bases, with 13 bases between them. The CDR3 totals 14 residues. The CDR3 DNA follows: TGTGCCAGCAGTTTATCTTTCCCCTCGGGGGGCTACACCTTC. It yields the protein CASSLSFPSGGYTF.

The chain uses TRBV10-3 and TRBJ2-5; TRBD1 matches at 7 bases. The CDR3 contains 13 residues. J was trimmed by 1 base and V by 6 bases; bases with no gene match: 2. Germline lookup yields CDR1 ENHRY and CDR2 SYGVKD. The CDR3 bases are TGTGCCATCAGAAACAGGGGCCAAGAGACCCAGTACTTC. Translation: CAIRNRGQETQYF.

The chain uses TRBV28 and TRBJ2-7; TRBD1 matches 9 bases. V lost 6 bases, J lost 3 bases, and 9 bases stayed unmatched. Germline CDR1 and CDR2: MDHEN and SYDVKM. This CDR3 is built from 15 residues. The CDR3 loop reads CASSLMGTGNYEQYF. The CDR3 coding sequence is TGTGCCAGCAGCCTAATGGGGACAGGGAACTACGAGCAGTACTTC.

The chain uses TRBV5-5 and TRBJ1-1; D may be TRBD1 (6 bases). Germline assignment: CDR1 SGHKS and CDR2 YYEKEE (reference sequence). This CDR3 contains 11 residues. V was pared by 3 bases and J by 11 bases, with 11 bases between. DNA of the CDR3: TGTGCCAGCAGCTCAGGACAGCTTGCTTTCTTT. It translates to CASSSGQLAFF.

In this sample, this clone turned up once. This chain joins TRBV7-2 and TRBJ2-7; 8 bases line up with TRBD2. V was pared by 1 base and J by 2 bases, with 7 bases of the junction left unmatched. This CDR3 region has 16 residues. Germline V lookup: CDR1 SGHTA, CDR2 FQGNSA. The DNA of the CDR3 is TGTGCCAGCAGCTTAGTCGGGGGGGGTGTACCCTACGAGCAGTACTTC. It yields the protein CASSLVGGGVPYEQYF.

This clone was seen more than once but under ten times. The V call is TRBV6-5, the J call TRBJ1-2; weak D call: TRBD1 (6 bases). The V gene's germline CDR1 is MNHEY and CDR2 SVGAGI. The V end lost 2 bases, the J end lost 4 bases, and 11 bases lay between the germline ends. The CDR3 length is 14 residues. This chain's CDR3 is CASSYLQGTYGYTF. CDR3 nucleotides: TGTGCCAGCAGTTACCTACAGGGTACCTATGGCTACACCTTC.

This chain connects TRBV3-1 (or the pseudogene TRBV3-2) to TRBJ2-1; D is unclear. From germline, CDR1 is LGHDT and CDR2 YNNKEL (reference sequence). The ends were cut back, 6 bases at V and 0 bases at J, with 9 bases in the middle. The CDR3 extends over 14 amino acids. CDR3 loop: CASRERSSYNEQFF. In nucleotides, the CDR3 is TGTGCCAGCAGAGAGAGGAGCTCCTACAATGAGCAGTTCTTC.

This sequence joins TRBV5-6 and TRBJ1-5, with D hard to call. The germline CDR1 and CDR2 sequences are SGHDT and YYEEEE. The CDR3 length is 13 residues. V was clipped by 4 bases and J by 5 bases, with 10 bases between them. The CDR3 is CASSAHRDQPQHF. CDR3 bases: TGTGCCAGCAGCGCACACCGGGATCAGCCCCAGCATTTT.

This clone came up a few times. V usage is TRBV9 and J usage is TRBJ2-7; possibly TRBD1 for D (5 bases). CDR3 size: 15 residues. V gave up 0 bases and J gave up 1 base, with 11 bases separating them. The V gene's germline CDR1 is SGDLS and CDR2 YYNGEE. CDR3 amino acids: CASSVEGAPSYEQYF. In DNA, the CDR3 is TGTGCCAGCAGCGTAGAAGGGGCTCCATCCTACGAGCAGTACTTC.

This clone has just one count. The genes are TRBV28 and TRBJ2-1; 13 nucleotides align to TRBD2. CDR1 MDHEN and CDR2 SYDVKM come from the germline V gene. The CDR3 covers 13 residues. The ends lost 7 bases at V and 9 bases at J; junction bases unmatched: 3. CDR3 region: CASTGLAGVEQFF. In DNA, the CDR3 is TGTGCCAGCACAGGACTAGCGGGAGTTGAGCAGTTCTTC.

This rearrangement joins TRBV19 to TRBJ1-2, with TRBD1 as a possible D gene (6 bases). The V end lost 8 bases, the J end lost 0 bases, and 28 bases lay between the germline ends. Germline loops: CDR1 LNHDA, CDR2 SQIVND (reference sequence). This CDR3 has 19 residues. This CDR3 is CASGHRPESRGGTNYGYTF. The CDR3 bases are TGTGCCAGTGGTCACAGGCCGGAGTCTAGGGGGGGTACTAACTATGGCTACACCTTC.

This clone appeared a single time. CDR3 bases: TGTGCCAGTAGTCCCCCGACAGGGAGAAACACCATATATTTT. Protein product: CASSPPTGRNTIYF. The rearrangement uses TRBV19 and TRBJ1-3, with 7 nucleotides matching TRBD1. Germline loops: CDR1 LNHDA, CDR2 SQIVND (reference sequence). J gave up 5 bases and V 5 bases, and 6 bases lay outside the gene matches. The CDR3 has 14 residues.

The V call is TRBV25-1, the J call TRBJ1-1, with D perhaps TRBD1 (5 bases). Per germline, CDR1 MGHDK and CDR2 SYGVNS. The CDR3 is 12 residues long. V was cut by 6 bases and J by 4 bases, with 9 bases left in between. The chain's CDR3 is CASSLTGTEAFF. As DNA, the CDR3 is TGTGCCAGCAGCCTTACAGGCACTGAAGCTTTCTTT.

This clone was picked up one time. CDR3 nucleotides: TGTGCCAGCAGTTACCCCAGGGGGACAGGGGGCAATCAGCCCCAGCATTTT. This gives the protein CASSYPRGTGGNQPQHF. This chain connects TRBV6-2 or TRBV6-3 to TRBJ1-5, with 10 positions matching TRBD1. Per the germline V gene, CDR1 is MNHEY and CDR2 is SVGEGT. The V and J ends lost 2 bases and 2 bases, in that order; junction bases with no gene match: 6. The CDR3 extends over 17 amino acids.

This clone was counted once. The rearrangement joins TRBV11-2 to TRBJ2-1; 7 nucleotides agree with TRBD1. This CDR3 spans 12 amino acids. The V gene's germline CDR1 is SGHAT and CDR2 FQNNGV. V gave up 5 bases and J gave up 15 bases; unmatched junction bases: 10. Here the CDR3 DNA reads TGTGCCAGCAGCCCCCGCGCAGGGGGTGCGTTCTTC. This encodes CASSPRAGGAFF.

The chain recombines TRBV21-1 with TRBJ2-7; TRBD1 reflects the table's D call only, with no check against the DNA. TRBV21-1 is labeled a pseudogene. The CDR3 loop spans 15 amino acids. For the CDR3, the DNA is TGTGCCAGCAGCAAAACGGGGACAGTCTCCTACGAGCAGTACTTC. Its translation: CASSKTGTVSYEQYF.

V and J are TRBV14 and TRBJ2-1, with TRBD1 matching over 11 bases. CDR3 length: 14 amino acids. In germline, CDR1 is SGHDN, CDR2 FVKESK. Germline trimming cut 4 bases from V and 9 bases from J; bases unmatched to any gene: 5. This chain's CDR3 is CASSPLGQGVEQFF. In DNA, the CDR3 is TGTGCCAGCAGCCCGCTGGGACAGGGGGTTGAGCAGTTCTTC.

This clone was seen a few times. The chain carries TRBV7-3 and TRBJ2-3, with D maybe TRBD2 (5 bases). Germline lookup yields CDR1 SGHTA and CDR2 FQGTGA. The CDR3 is 15 amino acids. Trimming stripped 2 bases from V and 1 base from J, with 10 bases between. CDR3 coding DNA: TGTGCCAGCAGCTTAGGGGAGACTCGCACAGATACGCAGTATTTT. It encodes CASSLGETRTDTQYF.

V usage is TRBV6-2 or TRBV6-3 and J usage is TRBJ1-2, with TRBD1 as a possible D gene (6 bases). This CDR3 spans 14 amino acids. Deletions cut 6 bases from V and 3 bases from J, with 14 bases between. Looked up from germline, CDR1 is MNHEY and CDR2 is SVGEGT. Here the CDR3 DNA reads TGTGCCAGCAGCCCAGGGGAGGGGCACTATGGCTACACCTTC. Protein: CASSPGEGHYGYTF.